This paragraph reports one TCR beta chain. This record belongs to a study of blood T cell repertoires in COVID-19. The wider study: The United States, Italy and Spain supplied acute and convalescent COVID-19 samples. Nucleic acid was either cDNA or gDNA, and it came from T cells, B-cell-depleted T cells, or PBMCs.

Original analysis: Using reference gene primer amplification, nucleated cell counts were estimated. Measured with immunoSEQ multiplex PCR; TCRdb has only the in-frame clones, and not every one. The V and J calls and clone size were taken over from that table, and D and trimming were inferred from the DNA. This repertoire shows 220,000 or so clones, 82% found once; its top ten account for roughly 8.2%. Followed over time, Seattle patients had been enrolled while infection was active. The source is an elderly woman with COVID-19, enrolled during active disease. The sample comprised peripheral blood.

The CDR3 is CASSPRGGGTGDTQYF. DNA of the CDR3: TGTGCCAGCAGCCCAAGAGGCGGGGGGACCGGAGATACGCAGTATTTT. This chain links TRBV9 with TRBJ2-3; 8 positions agree with TRBD2. V shed 4 bases, J shed 5 bases, and the junction held 12 bases outside the gene matches. Germline V gene sequence: CDR1 SGDLS, CDR2 YYNGEE. This CDR3 is 16 amino acids long.